This note documents a single T cell receptor beta chain sequence. This CDR3 has 13 amino acids. CDR1 SGHTA and CDR2 FQGNSA come from the germline V gene. Losses at the gene ends were 4 bases for V and 5 bases for J; bases not matched to a gene: 2. Sequencing used immunoSEQ multiplex PCR; TCRdb keeps in-frame clones, though not all of them. Found here are 270,000 or so clones, 70% to 90% of them singletons; the top ten hold about 6.9%. This record belongs to a study of blood T cell repertoires in COVID-19. This receptor was taken from a woman aged 45-59 years who had been exposed to COVID-19. Source material: PBMCs or T cells enriched from blood (not recorded which). This chain joins TRBV7-2 and TRBJ1-2; 9 bases match TRBD1. CDR3 sequence: CASSSGQGYGYTF. CDR3 bases: TGTGCCAGCAGCTCCGGACAGGGGTATGGCTACACCTTC. The variable domain in full, with the rest retrieved from reference TRBV7-2 and TRBJ1-2, is GAGVSQSPSNKVTEKGKDVELRCDPISGHTALYWYRQSLGQGLEFLIYFQGNSAPDKSGLPSDRFSAERTGGSVSTLTIQRTQQEDSAVYLCASSSGQGYGYTFGSGTRLTVV.